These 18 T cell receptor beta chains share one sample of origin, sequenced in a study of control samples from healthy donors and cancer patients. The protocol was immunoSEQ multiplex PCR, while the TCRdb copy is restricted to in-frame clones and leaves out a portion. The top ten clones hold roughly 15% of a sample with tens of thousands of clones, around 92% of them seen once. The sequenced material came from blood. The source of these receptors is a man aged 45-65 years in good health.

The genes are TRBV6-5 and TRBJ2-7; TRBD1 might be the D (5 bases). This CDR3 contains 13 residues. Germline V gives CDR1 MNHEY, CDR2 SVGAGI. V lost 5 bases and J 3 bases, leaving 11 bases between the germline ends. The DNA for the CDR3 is TGTGCCAGCAGTAAACCGACAGTCTACGAGCAGTACTTC. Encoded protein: CASSKPTVYEQYF.

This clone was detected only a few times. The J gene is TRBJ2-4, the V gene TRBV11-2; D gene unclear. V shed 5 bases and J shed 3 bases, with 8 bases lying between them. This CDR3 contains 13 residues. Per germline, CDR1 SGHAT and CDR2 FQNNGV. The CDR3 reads CASSPGVKNIQYF. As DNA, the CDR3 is TGTGCCAGCAGCCCGGGTGTCAAAAACATTCAGTACTTC. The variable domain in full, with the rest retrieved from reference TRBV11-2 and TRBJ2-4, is EAGVAQSPRYKIIEKRQSVAFWCNPISGHATLYWYQQILGQGPKLLIQFQNNGVVDDSQLPKDRFSAERLKGVDSTLKIQPAKLEDSAVYLCASSPGVKNIQYFGAGTRLSVL.

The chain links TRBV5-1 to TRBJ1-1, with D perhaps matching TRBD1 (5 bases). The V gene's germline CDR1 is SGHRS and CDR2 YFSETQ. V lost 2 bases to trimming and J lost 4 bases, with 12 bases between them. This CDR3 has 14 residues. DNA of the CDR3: TGCGCCAGCAGCTTTACCGCAGGGTCCACTGAAGCTTTCTTT. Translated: CASSFTAGSTEAFF.

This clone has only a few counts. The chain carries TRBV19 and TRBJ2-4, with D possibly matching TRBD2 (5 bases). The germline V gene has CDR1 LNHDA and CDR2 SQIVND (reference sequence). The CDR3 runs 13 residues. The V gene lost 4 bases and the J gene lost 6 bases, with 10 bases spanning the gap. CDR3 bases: TGTGCCAGTAGTAAGGACTCGATAAACATTCAGTACTTC. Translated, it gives CASSKDSINIQYF.

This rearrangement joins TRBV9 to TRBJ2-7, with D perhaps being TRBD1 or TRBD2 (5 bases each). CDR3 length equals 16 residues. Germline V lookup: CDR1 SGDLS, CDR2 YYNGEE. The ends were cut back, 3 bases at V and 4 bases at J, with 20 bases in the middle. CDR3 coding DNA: TGTGCCAGCAGCGCCGAGGGGTCGGGTCGGATTTACGAGCAGTACTTC. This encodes CASSAEGSGRIYEQYF.

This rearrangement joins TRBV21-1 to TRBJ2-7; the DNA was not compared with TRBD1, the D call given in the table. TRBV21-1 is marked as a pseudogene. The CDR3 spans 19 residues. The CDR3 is CASSANRGDRGVGSYEQYF. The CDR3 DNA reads TGTGCCAGCAGCGCCAACCGGGGGGACAGGGGGGTAGGCTCCTACGAGCAGTACTTC.

CDR3 sequence: CASSLIGRAGSLQFF. CDR3 coding DNA: TGTGCCAGCAGCTTAATCGGTAGGGCGGGGTCATTGCAGTTCTTC. The chain couples TRBV7-2 to TRBJ2-1; maybe TRBD2 (6 bases). The V end was cut by 2 bases, the J end by 12 bases, with 20 bases between. The CDR3 spans 15 residues. The germline V gene encodes CDR1 SGHTA and CDR2 FQGNSA.

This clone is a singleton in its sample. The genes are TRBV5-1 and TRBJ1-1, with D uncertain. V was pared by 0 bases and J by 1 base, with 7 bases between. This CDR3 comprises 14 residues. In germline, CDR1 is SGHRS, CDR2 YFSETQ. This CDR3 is CASSLAPPNTEAFF. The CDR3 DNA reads TGCGCCAGCAGCTTGGCCCCCCCGAACACTGAAGCTTTCTTT.

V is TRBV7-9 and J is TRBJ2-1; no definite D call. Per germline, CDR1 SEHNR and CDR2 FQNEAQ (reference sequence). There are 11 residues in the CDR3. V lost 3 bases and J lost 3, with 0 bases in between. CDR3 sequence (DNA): TGTGCCAGCAGCTTCTACAATGAGCAGTTCTTC. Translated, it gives CASSFYNEQFF.

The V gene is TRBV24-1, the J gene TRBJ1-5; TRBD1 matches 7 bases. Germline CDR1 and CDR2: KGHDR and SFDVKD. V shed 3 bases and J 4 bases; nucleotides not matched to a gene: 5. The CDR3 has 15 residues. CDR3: CATSDATGRNQPQHF. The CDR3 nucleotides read TGTGCCACCAGTGATGCGACAGGGCGGAATCAGCCCCAGCATTTT.

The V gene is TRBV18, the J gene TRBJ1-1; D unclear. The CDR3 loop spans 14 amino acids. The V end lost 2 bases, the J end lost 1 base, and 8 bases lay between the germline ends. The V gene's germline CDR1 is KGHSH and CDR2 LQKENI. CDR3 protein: CASSPGRQNTEAFF. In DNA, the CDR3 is TGTGCCAGCTCACCAGGGAGACAGAACACTGAAGCTTTCTTT. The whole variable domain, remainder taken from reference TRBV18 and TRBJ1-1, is NAGVMQNPRHLVRRRGQEARLRCSPMKGHSHVYWYRQLPEEGLKFMVYLQKENIIDESGMPKERFSAEFPKEGPSILRIQQVVRGDSAAYFCASSPGRQNTEAFFGQGTRLTVV.

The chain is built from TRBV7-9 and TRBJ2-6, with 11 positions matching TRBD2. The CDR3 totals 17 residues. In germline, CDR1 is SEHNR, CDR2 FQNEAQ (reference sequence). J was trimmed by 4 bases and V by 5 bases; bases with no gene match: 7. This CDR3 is CASSPLSGGAGANVLTF. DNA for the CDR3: TGTGCCAGCAGCCCGCTTAGCGGGGGGGCCGGGGCCAACGTCCTGACTTTC.

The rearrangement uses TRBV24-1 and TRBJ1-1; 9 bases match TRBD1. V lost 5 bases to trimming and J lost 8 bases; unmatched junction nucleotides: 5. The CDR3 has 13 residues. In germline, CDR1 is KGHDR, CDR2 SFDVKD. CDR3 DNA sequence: TGTGCCACCAGTGGCGGGACAGGGACAGAAGCTTTCTTT. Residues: CATSGGTGTEAFF.

The CDR3 here is CSGWDEFYGYTF. CDR3 bases: TGCAGCGGGTGGGACGAATTTTATGGCTACACCTTC. The V and J genes are TRBV29-1 and TRBJ1-2, with TRBD1 as a possible D gene (5 bases). V shed 7 bases and J shed 5 bases, with 14 bases lying between them. The CDR3 runs to 12 residues. CDR1 SQVTM and CDR2 ANQGSEA come from the germline V gene. The variable domain in full, with the rest retrieved from reference TRBV29-1 and TRBJ1-2, is SAVISQKPSRDICQRGTSLTIQCQVDSQVTMMFWYRQQPGQSLTLIATANQGSEATYESGFVIDKFPISRPNLTFSTLTVSNMSPEDSSIYLCSGWDEFYGYTFGSGTRLTVV.

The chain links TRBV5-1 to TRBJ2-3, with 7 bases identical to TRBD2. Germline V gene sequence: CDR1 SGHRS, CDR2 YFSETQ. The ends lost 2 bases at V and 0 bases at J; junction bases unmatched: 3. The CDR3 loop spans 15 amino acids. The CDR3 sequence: CASSLLATSTDTQYF. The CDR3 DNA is TGCGCCAGCAGCTTACTAGCGACTAGCACAGATACGCAGTATTTT.

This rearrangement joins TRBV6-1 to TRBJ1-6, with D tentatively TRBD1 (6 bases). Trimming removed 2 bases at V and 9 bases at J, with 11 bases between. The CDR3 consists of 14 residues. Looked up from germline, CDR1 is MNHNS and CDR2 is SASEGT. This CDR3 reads CASSESGAGSPLHF. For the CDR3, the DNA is TGTGCCAGCAGTGAATCAGGGGCCGGTTCACCCCTCCACTTT.

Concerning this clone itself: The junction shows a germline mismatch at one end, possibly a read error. CDR3 DNA: TGTGCCGGCAGGACAGGGGGTAATGAAAAACTGTTTTTT. It specifies CAGRTGGNEKLFF. This chain joins TRBV2 and TRBJ1-4, with 10 positions matching TRBD1. This CDR3 has 13 amino acids. Germline-derived CDR1 and CDR2 are SNHLY and FYNNEI.

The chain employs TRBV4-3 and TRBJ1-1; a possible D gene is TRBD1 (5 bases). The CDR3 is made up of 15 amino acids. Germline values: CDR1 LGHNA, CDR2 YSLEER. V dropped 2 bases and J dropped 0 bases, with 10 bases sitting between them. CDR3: CASSQSRGMNTEAFF. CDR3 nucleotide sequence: TGCGCCAGCAGCCAAAGTCGGGGGATGAACACTGAAGCTTTCTTT.